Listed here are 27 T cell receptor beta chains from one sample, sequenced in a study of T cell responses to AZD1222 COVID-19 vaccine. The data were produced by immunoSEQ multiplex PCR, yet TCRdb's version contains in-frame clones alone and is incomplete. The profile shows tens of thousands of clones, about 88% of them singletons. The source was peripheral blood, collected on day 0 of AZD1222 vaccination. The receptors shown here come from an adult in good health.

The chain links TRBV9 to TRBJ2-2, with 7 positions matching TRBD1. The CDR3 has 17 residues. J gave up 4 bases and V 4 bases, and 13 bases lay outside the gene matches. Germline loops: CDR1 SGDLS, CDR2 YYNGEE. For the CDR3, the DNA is TGTGCCAGCAGCTCTCAGACGGGCCAGGGGGTCACCGGGGAGCTGTTTTTT. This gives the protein CASSSQTGQGVTGELFF.

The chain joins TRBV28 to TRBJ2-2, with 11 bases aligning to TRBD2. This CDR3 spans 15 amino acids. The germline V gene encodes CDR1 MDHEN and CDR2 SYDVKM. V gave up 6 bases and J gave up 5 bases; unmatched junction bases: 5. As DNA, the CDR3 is TGTGCCAGCAGACCTAGCGGGAGGTTGACCGGGGAGCTGTTTTTT. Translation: CASRPSGRLTGELFF.

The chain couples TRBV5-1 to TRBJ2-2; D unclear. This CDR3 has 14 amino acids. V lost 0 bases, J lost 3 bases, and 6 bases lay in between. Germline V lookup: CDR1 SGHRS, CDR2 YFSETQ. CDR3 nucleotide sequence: TGCGCCAGCAGCTTGGTGATGGACACCGGGGAGCTGTTTTTT. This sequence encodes CASSLVMDTGELFF.

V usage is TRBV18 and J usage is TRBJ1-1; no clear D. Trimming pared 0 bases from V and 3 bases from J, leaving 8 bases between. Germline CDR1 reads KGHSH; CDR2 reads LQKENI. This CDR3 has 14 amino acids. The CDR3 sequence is CASSPPGWDTEAFF. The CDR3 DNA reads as TGTGCCAGCTCACCACCTGGTTGGGACACTGAAGCTTTCTTT.

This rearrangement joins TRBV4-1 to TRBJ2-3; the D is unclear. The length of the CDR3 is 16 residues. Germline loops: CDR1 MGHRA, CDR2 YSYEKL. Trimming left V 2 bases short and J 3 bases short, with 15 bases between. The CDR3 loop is CASSQSAPPTTDTQYF. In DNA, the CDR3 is TGCGCCAGCAGCCAATCGGCGCCTCCCACGACAGATACGCAGTATTTT.

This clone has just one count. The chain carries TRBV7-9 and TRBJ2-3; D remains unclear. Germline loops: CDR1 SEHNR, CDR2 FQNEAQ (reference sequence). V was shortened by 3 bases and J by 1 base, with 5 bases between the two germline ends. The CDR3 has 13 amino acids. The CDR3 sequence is CASSFYGTDTQYF. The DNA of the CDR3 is TGTGCCAGCAGCTTTTACGGCACAGATACGCAGTATTTT.

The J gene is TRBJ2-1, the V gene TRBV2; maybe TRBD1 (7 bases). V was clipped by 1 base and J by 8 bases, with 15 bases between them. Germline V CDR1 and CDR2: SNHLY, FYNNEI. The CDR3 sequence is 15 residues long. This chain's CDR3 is CASSEERQGGDEQFF. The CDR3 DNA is TGTGCCAGCAGTGAAGAAAGGCAGGGGGGCGATGAGCAGTTCTTC.

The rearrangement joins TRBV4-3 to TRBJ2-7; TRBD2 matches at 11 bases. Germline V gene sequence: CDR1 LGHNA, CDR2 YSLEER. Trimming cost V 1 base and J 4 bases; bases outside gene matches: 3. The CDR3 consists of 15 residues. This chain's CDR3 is CASSQGLAGNYEQYF. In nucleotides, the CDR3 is TGCGCCAGCAGCCAAGGACTAGCGGGGAATTACGAGCAGTACTTC.

CDR3 in amino acids: CASGRSNTGELFF. The CDR3 DNA follows: TGTGCCAGCGGCAGATCGAACACCGGGGAGCTGTTTTTT. This sequence joins TRBV12-3 or TRBV12-4 and TRBJ2-2; D not resolved. V lost 8 bases and J lost 0, with 7 bases in between. The CDR3 extends over 13 amino acids.

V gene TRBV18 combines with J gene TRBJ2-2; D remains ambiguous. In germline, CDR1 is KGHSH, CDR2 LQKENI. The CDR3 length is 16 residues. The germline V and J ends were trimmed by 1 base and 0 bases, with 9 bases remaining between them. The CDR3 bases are TGTGCCAGCTCACCACGCCCAGGATCGAACACCGGGGAGCTGTTTTTT. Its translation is CASSPRPGSNTGELFF.

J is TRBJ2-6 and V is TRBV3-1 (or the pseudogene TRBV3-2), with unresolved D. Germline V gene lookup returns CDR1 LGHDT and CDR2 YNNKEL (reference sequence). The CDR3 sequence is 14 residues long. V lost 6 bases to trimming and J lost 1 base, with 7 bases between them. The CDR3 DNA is TGTGCCAGCAGACCAGTATCTGGGGCCAACGTCCTGACTTTC. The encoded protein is CASRPVSGANVLTF.

CDR3 bases: TGTGCCAGCAGCCCAAGCGGGAGTACCTACGAGCAGTACTTC. It specifies CASSPSGSTYEQYF. The chain carries TRBV28 and TRBJ2-7; 8 nucleotides agree with TRBD2. V gave up 6 bases and J gave up 2 bases; unmatched junction bases: 6. This CDR3 comprises 14 residues. Germline CDR1 reads MDHEN; CDR2 reads SYDVKM.

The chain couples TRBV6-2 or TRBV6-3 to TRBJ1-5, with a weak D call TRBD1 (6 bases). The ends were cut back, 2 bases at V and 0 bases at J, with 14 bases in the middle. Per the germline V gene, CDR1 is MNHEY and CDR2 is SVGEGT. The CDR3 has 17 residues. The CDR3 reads CASSYRRGANSNQPQHF. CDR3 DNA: TGTGCCAGCAGTTACCGCCGGGGGGCTAATAGCAATCAGCCCCAGCATTTT.

CDR3 in amino acids: CASSLQGKETQYF. DNA of the CDR3: TGTGCCAGCAGCTTGCAGGGAAAAGAGACCCAGTACTTC. This chain links TRBV5-4 with TRBJ2-5, with a tentative D call TRBD1 (5 bases). The germline CDR1 and CDR2 sequences are SGHNT and YYREEE (reference sequence). The CDR3 extends over 13 amino acids. Between the trimmed V and J ends, which lost 1 base and 3 bases, there was a span of 7 bases.

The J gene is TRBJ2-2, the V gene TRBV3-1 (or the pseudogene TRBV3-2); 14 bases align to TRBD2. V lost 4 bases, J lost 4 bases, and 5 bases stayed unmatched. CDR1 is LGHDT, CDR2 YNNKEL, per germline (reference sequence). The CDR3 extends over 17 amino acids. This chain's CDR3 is CASSRGLAGGLTGELFF. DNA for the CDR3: TGTGCCAGCAGCCGCGGACTAGCGGGAGGACTCACCGGGGAGCTGTTTTTT.

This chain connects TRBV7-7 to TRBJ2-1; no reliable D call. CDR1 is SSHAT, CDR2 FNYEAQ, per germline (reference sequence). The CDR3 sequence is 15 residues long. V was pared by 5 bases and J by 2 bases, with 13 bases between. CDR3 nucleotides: TGTGCCAGCAGCCGAGTCCCCGGCCCCTACAATGAGCAGTTCTTC. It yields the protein CASSRVPGPYNEQFF.

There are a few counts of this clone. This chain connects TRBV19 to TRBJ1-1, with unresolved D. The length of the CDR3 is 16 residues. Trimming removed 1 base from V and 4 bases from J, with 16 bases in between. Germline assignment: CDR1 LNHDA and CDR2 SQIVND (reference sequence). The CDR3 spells CASSIGATKESTEAFF. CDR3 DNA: TGTGCCAGTAGTATAGGGGCCACGAAAGAGAGCACTGAAGCTTTCTTT.

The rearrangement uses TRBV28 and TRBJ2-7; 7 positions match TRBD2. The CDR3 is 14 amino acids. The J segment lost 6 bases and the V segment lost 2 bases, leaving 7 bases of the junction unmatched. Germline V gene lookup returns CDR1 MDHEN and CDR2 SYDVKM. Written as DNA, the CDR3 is TGTGCCAGCAGTTTAGGTCAGGGCGGGGGCGAGCAGTACTTC. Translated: CASSLGQGGGEQYF. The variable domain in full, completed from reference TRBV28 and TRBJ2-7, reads DVKVTQSSRYLVKRTGEKVFLECVQDMDHENMFWYRQDPGLGLRLIYFSYDVKMKEKGDIPEGYSVSREKKERFSLILESASTNQTSMYLCASSLGQGGGEQYFGPGTRLTVT.

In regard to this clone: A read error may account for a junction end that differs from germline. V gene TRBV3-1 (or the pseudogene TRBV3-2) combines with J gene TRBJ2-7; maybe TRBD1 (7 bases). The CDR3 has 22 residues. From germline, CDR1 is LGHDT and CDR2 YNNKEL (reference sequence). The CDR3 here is CASSQEGQPRCERQGGVYEQYF. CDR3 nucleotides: TGTGCCAGCAGTCAAGAAGGGCAGCCAAGATGCGAGCGGCAGGGGGGCGTCTACGAGCAGTACTTC.

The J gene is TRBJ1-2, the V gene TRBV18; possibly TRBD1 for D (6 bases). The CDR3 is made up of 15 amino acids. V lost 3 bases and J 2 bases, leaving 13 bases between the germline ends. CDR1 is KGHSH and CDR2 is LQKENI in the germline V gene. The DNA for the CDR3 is TGTGCCAGCTCACCCACCGGGACATCGAACTATGGCTACACCTTC. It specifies CASSPTGTSNYGYTF.

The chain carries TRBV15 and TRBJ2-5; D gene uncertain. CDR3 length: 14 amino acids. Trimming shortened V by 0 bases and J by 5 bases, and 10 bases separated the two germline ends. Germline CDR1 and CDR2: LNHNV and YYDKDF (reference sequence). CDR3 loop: CATSRDAVRETQYF. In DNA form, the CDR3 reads TGTGCCACCAGCAGAGATGCGGTTAGGGAGACCCAGTACTTC.

CDR3 protein: CASSGNNYNEQFF. CDR3 nucleotide sequence: TGTGCCAGCAGTGGGAATAACTACAATGAGCAGTTCTTC. This chain connects TRBV27 to TRBJ2-1; no clear D gene. Germline V gene lookup returns CDR1 MNHEY and CDR2 SMNVEV (reference sequence). Trimming pared 5 bases from V and 3 bases from J, leaving 8 bases between. The CDR3 is made up of 13 amino acids.

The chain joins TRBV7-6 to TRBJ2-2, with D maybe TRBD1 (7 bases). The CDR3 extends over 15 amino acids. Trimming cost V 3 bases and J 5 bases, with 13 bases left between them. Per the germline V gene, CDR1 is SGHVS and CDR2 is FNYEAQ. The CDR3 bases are TGTGCCAGCAGCTTGAGGAGGGGGCGGACCGGGGAGCTGTTTTTT. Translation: CASSLRRGRTGELFF.

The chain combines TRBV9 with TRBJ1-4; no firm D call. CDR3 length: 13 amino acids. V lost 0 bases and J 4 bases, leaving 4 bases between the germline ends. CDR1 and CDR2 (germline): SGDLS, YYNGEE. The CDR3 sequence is CASSVGDNEKLFF. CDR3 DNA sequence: TGTGCCAGCAGCGTAGGGGATAATGAAAAACTGTTTTTT.

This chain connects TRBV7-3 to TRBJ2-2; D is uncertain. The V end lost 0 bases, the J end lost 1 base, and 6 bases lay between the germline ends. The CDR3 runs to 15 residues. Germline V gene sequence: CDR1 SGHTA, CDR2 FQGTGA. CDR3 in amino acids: CASSLTVQNTGELFF. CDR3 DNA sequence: TGTGCCAGCAGCTTAACTGTACAGAACACCGGGGAGCTGTTTTTT.

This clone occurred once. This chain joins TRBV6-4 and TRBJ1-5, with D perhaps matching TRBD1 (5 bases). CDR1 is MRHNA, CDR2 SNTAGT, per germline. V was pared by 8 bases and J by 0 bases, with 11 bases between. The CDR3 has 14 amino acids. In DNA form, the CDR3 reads TGTGCCAGCGGGGGGACGGATAGCAATCAGCCCCAGCATTTT. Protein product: CASGGTDSNQPQHF.

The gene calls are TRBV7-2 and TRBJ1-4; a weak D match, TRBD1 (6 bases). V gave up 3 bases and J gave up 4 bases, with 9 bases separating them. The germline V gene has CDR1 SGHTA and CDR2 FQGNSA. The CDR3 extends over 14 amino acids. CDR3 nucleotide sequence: TGTGCCAGCAGCTTGGGCAGGGGTAATGAAAAACTGTTTTTT. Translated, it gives CASSLGRGNEKLFF.